This T cell receptor (beta chain) was captured in a study of PD-L1 blockade in urothelial cancer. There are a few counts of this clone. Time point described: pretreatment peripheral blood. Libraries were prepared by immunoSEQ multiplex PCR; TCRdb keeps only in-frame clonotypes and omits some of them. The top ten hold around a quarter of the sample, which has about 45,000 clones, around nine tenths seen once. V lost 0 bases, J lost 9 bases, and 9 bases lay in between. The CDR3 has 13 residues. CDR1 and CDR2 (germline): MNHEY, SVGAGI. The sample here was PBMCs, taken around atezolizumab (anti-PD-L1) treatment. The receptor's source is a donor aged 40 or over with urothelial cancer. This rearrangement joins TRBV6-5 to TRBJ2-1, with D unresolved. Written as DNA, the CDR3 is TGTGCCAGCAGTTACTCCCGACTTACTGAGCAGTTCTTC. Its protein is CASSYSRLTEQFF.